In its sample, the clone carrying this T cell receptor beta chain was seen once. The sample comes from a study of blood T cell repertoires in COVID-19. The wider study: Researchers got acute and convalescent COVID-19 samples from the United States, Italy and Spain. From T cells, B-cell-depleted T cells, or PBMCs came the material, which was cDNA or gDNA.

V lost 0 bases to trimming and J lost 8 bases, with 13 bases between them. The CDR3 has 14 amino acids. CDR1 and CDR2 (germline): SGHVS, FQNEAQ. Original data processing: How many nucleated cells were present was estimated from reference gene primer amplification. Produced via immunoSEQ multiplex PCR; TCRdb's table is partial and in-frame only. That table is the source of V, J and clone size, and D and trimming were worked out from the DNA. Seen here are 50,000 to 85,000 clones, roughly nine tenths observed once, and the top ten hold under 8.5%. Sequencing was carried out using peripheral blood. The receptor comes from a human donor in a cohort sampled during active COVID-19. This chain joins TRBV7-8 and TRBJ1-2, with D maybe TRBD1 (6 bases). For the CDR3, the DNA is TGTGCCAGCAGCTTAGCAACAGGGAGAAGGGGCTACACCTTC. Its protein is CASSLATGRRGYTF.